The present T cell receptor (beta chain) was sequenced within a study of cytotoxic CD8 clonotypes in ibrutinib-treated CLL. Study in general: Some 24 partial and 2 complete responses; at median approximately 68 months, approximately 14 remitted, around twelve progressed. Response specimens were obtained following a median treatment duration of roughly 11 months, with a range of 6 to 36.

Trimming removed 5 bases at V and 4 bases at J, with 11 bases between. Looked up from germline, CDR1 is LGHNA and CDR2 is YSLEER. This CDR3 is 13 amino acids long. Study conclusions and caveats: Contraction or stability on treatment characterized the public clonotypes, which were uncommon. Starting clonality was above that of age-matched healthy donors and tracked circulating CD8+ T-cell counts.

On this clone itself: Its matching antigen is unknown.

Here immunoSEQ multiplex PCR was the method, and the copy in TCRdb shows in-frame clones only, minus some. The data contain 52,000 or so clones, over 80% of them seen just once; the ten biggest clones take up roughly 22%. The sequence came from a human donor with chronic lymphocytic leukemia. The specimen comprised PBMCs, sampled after 24 months of ibrutinib treatment. The rearrangement uses TRBV4-3 and TRBJ1-1, with a tentative D call TRBD1 (5 bases). The CDR3 nucleotides are TGCGCCAGCAGCTTCAGGGAAGGCACTGAAGCTTTCTTT. This codes for CASSFREGTEAFF.